The 22 T cell receptor beta chains presented below share a single source sample, sequenced in a study of blood T cell repertoires in COVID-19. TCRdb's table, derived via immunoSEQ multiplex PCR, lists solely in-frame clones and lacks some. The table lists about 200,000 clones, 80% to 85% of them singletons. The sample was PBMCs or T cells enriched from blood (not recorded which). Receptors were obtained from a woman in her 30s who had been exposed to COVID-19.

The chain uses TRBV18 and TRBJ2-7; 9 nucleotides align to TRBD1. Per the germline V gene, CDR1 is KGHSH and CDR2 is LQKENI. J lost 2 bases, V lost 2 bases, and 10 bases had no gene match. The CDR3 has 17 amino acids. The CDR3 loop is CASSPSGQGTAAYEQYF. As DNA, the CDR3 is TGTGCCAGCTCACCATCCGGACAGGGGACGGCGGCCTACGAGCAGTACTTC.

This clone was detected only a few times. The chain uses TRBV27 and TRBJ1-6; D might be TRBD1 (6 bases). V dropped 2 bases and J dropped 0 bases, with 14 bases sitting between them. The CDR3 is 18 amino acids. CDR1 and CDR2 (germline): MNHEY, SMNVEV (reference sequence). The CDR3 sequence is CASSLRGGRGSYNSPLHF. CDR3 DNA: TGTGCCAGCAGTTTACGAGGGGGTCGGGGCTCCTATAATTCACCCCTCCACTTT.

The chain links TRBV20-1 to TRBJ1-1; the match to TRBD1 covers 7 bases. There are 16 residues in the CDR3. Losses at the gene ends were 3 bases for V and 0 bases for J; bases not matched to a gene: 10. From germline, CDR1 is DFQATT and CDR2 SNEGSKA (reference sequence). The CDR3: CSASRDSLPMNTEAFF. The CDR3 DNA sequence: TGCAGTGCTAGTAGGGACAGCCTACCTATGAACACTGAAGCTTTCTTT.

This rearrangement joins TRBV19 to TRBJ2-3; 8 bases are a match to TRBD1. V was clipped by 4 bases and J by 0 bases; unmatched bases: 9. This CDR3 has 17 residues. Germline V gene sequence: CDR1 LNHDA, CDR2 SQIVND (reference sequence). Here the CDR3 DNA reads TGTGCCAGTAGTACCCCTGGACAGGGAACTAGCACAGATACGCAGTATTTT. This sequence encodes CASSTPGQGTSTDTQYF.

This clone was seen once. The rearrangement links TRBV2 to TRBJ1-3; D unresolved. Germline values: CDR1 SNHLY, CDR2 FYNNEI. CDR3 size: 16 residues. V lost 6 bases and J lost 1, with 16 bases in between. CDR3 nucleotides: TGTGCCAGCAGGGCCCTGGAGGCCCTATCTGGAAACACCATATATTTT. Amino acid sequence: CASRALEALSGNTIYF.

This sequence joins TRBV30 and TRBJ1-5; tentative D call: TRBD1 (5 bases). This CDR3 has 17 amino acids. Per germline, CDR1 GTSNPN and CDR2 SVGIG (reference sequence). V was trimmed by 3 bases and J by 2 bases, leaving 20 bases between them. CDR3 sequence: CAWRCRRGGRGNQPQHF. DNA for the CDR3: TGTGCCTGGAGGTGTCGTCGGGGGGGTCGGGGCAATCAGCCCCAGCATTTT.

This chain connects TRBV7-9 to TRBJ1-1, with TRBD1 matching over 7 bases. The CDR3 totals 15 residues. Trimming removed 4 bases from V and 3 bases from J; junction bases left unmatched: 8. Per germline, CDR1 SEHNR and CDR2 FQNEAQ (reference sequence). DNA for the CDR3: TGTGCCAGCAGCTCATCCCACAGGGGCGACACTGAAGCTTTCTTT. This encodes CASSSSHRGDTEAFF.

This clone was seen just once. V and J are TRBV4-1 and TRBJ1-1; 8 bases line up with TRBD1. Trimming cost V 0 bases and J 4 bases; bases outside gene matches: 7. The CDR3 consists of 16 residues. Per the germline V gene, CDR1 is MGHRA and CDR2 is YSYEKL. CDR3 protein: CASSQEGQGGATEAFF. The CDR3 coding sequence is TGCGCCAGCAGCCAAGAAGGACAGGGCGGGGCCACTGAAGCTTTCTTT.

The chain employs TRBV2 and TRBJ2-7; D is ambiguous. This CDR3 has 13 amino acids. V lost 2 bases and J lost 2, with 7 bases in between. CDR1 and CDR2 from the germline V gene are SNHLY and FYNNEI. CDR3 sequence: CASSENTPYEQYF. CDR3 DNA: TGTGCCAGCAGTGAAAACACGCCCTACGAGCAGTACTTC.

This chain uses TRBV3-1 (or the pseudogene TRBV3-2) with TRBJ1-1; 7 bases fit TRBD1. Trimming cost V 7 bases and J 5 bases; bases outside gene matches: 4. CDR1 and CDR2 from the germline V gene are LGHDT and YNNKEL (reference sequence). This CDR3 spans 12 amino acids. The CDR3 coding sequence is TGTGCCAGCAAGGGCAGGGGGACTGAAGCTTTCTTT. Translated, it gives CASKGRGTEAFF.

The chain couples TRBV7-2 to TRBJ1-1; a weak D match, TRBD1 (6 bases). V was clipped by 3 bases and J by 3 bases, with 11 bases between them. The CDR3 sequence is 14 residues long. The germline V gene has CDR1 SGHTA and CDR2 FQGNSA. The CDR3 region is CASSFLGTHTEAFF. CDR3 coding DNA: TGTGCCAGCAGCTTTTTAGGGACACACACTGAAGCTTTCTTT.

J is TRBJ2-1 and V is TRBV30; 10 bases agree with TRBD2. V shed 2 bases, J shed 10 bases, and the junction held 5 bases outside the gene matches. Germline V gene lookup returns CDR1 GTSNPN and CDR2 SVGIG (reference sequence). The CDR3 extends over 13 amino acids. The CDR3 DNA follows: TGTGCCTGGAGTTACAGCGGGGGGGGCGAGCAGTTCTTC. It yields the protein CAWSYSGGGEQFF.

This chain joins TRBV6-2 or TRBV6-3 and TRBJ1-2; the match to TRBD1 covers 7 bases. Per the germline V gene, CDR1 is MNHEY and CDR2 is SVGEGT. This CDR3 has 14 residues. J was trimmed by 2 bases and V by 4 bases; bases with no gene match: 4. CDR3 loop: CASSLTGRNYGYTF. For the CDR3, the DNA is TGTGCCAGCAGTTTGACAGGGCGGAACTATGGCTACACCTTC.

This clone turned up a few times. The V and J genes are TRBV27 and TRBJ1-4; D unresolved. Trimming shortened V by 3 bases and J by 0 bases, and 11 bases separated the two germline ends. Germline lookup yields CDR1 MNHEY and CDR2 SMNVEV (reference sequence). The CDR3 is 16 residues long. This CDR3 is CASSFDFATTNEKLFF. Written as DNA, the CDR3 is TGTGCCAGCAGTTTCGACTTTGCTACAACTAATGAAAAACTGTTTTTT. The full variable domain, rest sourced from reference TRBV27 and TRBJ1-4, is EAQVTQNPRYLITVTGKKLTVTCSQNMNHEYMSWYRQDPGLGLRQIYYSMNVEVTDKGDVPEGYKVSRKEKRNFPLILESPSPNQTSLYFCASSFDFATTNEKLFFGSGTQLSVL.

The chain combines TRBV12-3 or TRBV12-4 with TRBJ1-4; 9 bases fit TRBD1. The CDR3 has 13 amino acids. V was clipped by 7 bases and J by 8 bases; unmatched bases: 5. CDR3 sequence reads: CASNRGRQEKLFF. DNA of the CDR3: TGTGCCAGCAACAGGGGGCGCCAGGAAAAACTGTTTTTT.

V is TRBV19 and J is TRBJ2-1; TRBD1 matches at 9 bases. V shed 3 bases and J 10 bases; nucleotides not matched to a gene: 7. Looked up from germline, CDR1 is LNHDA and CDR2 is SQIVND (reference sequence). The CDR3 is made up of 14 amino acids. This CDR3 reads CASSMGQGVGEQFF. The CDR3 DNA follows: TGTGCCAGTAGTATGGGACAGGGAGTCGGGGAGCAGTTCTTC.

The chain uses TRBV27 and TRBJ2-7, with 7 bases identical to TRBD1. The CDR3 runs 14 residues. CDR1 is MNHEY and CDR2 is SMNVEV in the germline V gene (reference sequence). After removal of 2 bases from V and 3 bases from J, the junction contained 4 bases not matched to a gene. CDR3 coding DNA: TGTGCCAGCAGTTTACCCGGGACAGACTACGAGCAGTACTTC. Translation gives CASSLPGTDYEQYF.

The V gene is TRBV2, the J gene TRBJ1-4; 10 nucleotides agree with TRBD1. The CDR3 is 14 residues long. V lost 10 bases to trimming and J lost 10 bases; unmatched junction nucleotides: 12. Germline CDR1 and CDR2: SNHLY and FYNNEI. This chain's CDR3 is CAIAPRTGGVKLFF. CDR3 in DNA: TGTGCCATAGCACCCCGGACAGGGGGGGTAAAACTGTTTTTT. The complete variable domain, with remaining parts taken from reference TRBV2 and TRBJ1-4, reads EPEVTQTPSHQVTQMGQEVILRCVPISNHLYFYWYRQILGQKVEFLVSFYNNEISEKSEIFDDQFSVERPDGSNFTLKIRSTKLEDSAMYFCAIAPRTGGVKLFFGSGTQLSVL.

This chain uses TRBV5-6 with TRBJ1-1; no firm D call. From germline, CDR1 is SGHDT and CDR2 YYEEEE. V was clipped by 8 bases and J by 1 base, with 15 bases between them. This CDR3 comprises 14 residues. The CDR3 coding sequence is TGTGCCAGTCACCCGGGGAAAGGGAACACTGAAGCTTTCTTT. Its protein product is CASHPGKGNTEAFF.

This rearrangement joins TRBV29-1 to TRBJ1-1; 12 bases fit TRBD1. Germline V gives CDR1 SQVTM, CDR2 ANQGSEA. The V segment lost 5 bases and the J segment 4 bases; nucleotides outside the gene matches: 14. The CDR3 sequence is 17 residues long. DNA of the CDR3: TGCAGCGTTTACAATCCGGGACAGGGGGCGCGGAGCACTGAAGCTTTCTTT. Translated: CSVYNPGQGARSTEAFF.

This clone appeared a single time. The chain is built from TRBV6-5 and TRBJ1-4; tentative D call: TRBD1 (6 bases). CDR1 MNHEY and CDR2 SVGAGI come from the germline V gene. This CDR3 region has 14 residues. V lost 8 bases to trimming and J lost 5 bases, with 15 bases between them. CDR3 region: CASGSGGINEKLFF. The CDR3 DNA reads TGTGCCAGCGGGTCGGGGGGCATCAATGAAAAACTGTTTTTT.

The chain is built from TRBV2 and TRBJ2-3; 9 positions match TRBD2. Germline loops: CDR1 SNHLY, CDR2 FYNNEI. Trimming removed 5 bases from V and 6 bases from J; junction bases left unmatched: 6. This CDR3 spans 14 amino acids. In nucleotides, the CDR3 is TGTGCCAGCAGTTTTATTAGCGGGGGCGATACGCAGTATTTT. Translating it yields CASSFISGGDTQYF.